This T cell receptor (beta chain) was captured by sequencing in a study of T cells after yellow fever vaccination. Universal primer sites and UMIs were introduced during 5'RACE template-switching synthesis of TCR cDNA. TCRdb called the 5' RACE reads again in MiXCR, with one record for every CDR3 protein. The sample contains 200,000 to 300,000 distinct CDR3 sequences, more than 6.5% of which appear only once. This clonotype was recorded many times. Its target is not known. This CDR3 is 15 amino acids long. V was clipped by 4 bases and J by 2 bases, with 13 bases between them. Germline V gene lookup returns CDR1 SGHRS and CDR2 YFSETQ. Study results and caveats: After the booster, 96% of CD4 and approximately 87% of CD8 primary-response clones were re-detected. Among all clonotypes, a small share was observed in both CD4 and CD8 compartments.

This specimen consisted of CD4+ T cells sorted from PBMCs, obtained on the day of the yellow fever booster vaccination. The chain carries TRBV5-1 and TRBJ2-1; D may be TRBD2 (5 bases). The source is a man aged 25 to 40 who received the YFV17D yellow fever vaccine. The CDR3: CASSTVAITYNEQFF. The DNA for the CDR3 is TGCGCCAGCAGCACCGTAGCGATTACCTACAATGAGCAGTTCTTC.